These 23 T cell receptor beta chains were sequenced from one sample in a study of cytomegalovirus exposure and HLA in healthy donors. The study ran its PCR with 60 Vbeta and 13 Jbeta primers. Method: immunoSEQ multiplex PCR; TCRdb's copy keeps in-frame clones and lacks some. Of about 94,000 clones in the sample, roughly 77% were seen once. The sample consisted of PBMCs. Source of these receptors: a human donor in good health.

This chain links TRBV2 with TRBJ2-1, with D perhaps TRBD2 (5 bases). CDR3 length: 15 residues. Trimming stripped 1 base from V and 6 bases from J, with 13 bases between. CDR1 SNHLY and CDR2 FYNNEI come from the germline V gene. The CDR3 protein is CASSEVVGVGNEQFF. The CDR3, as DNA: TGTGCCAGCAGTGAAGTAGTCGGGGTTGGCAATGAGCAGTTCTTC.

The genes are TRBV6-1 and TRBJ1-4, with 11 bases fitting TRBD1. The CDR3 spans 15 residues. From germline, CDR1 is MNHNS and CDR2 SASEGT. Trimming took 6 bases from V and 8 from J; bases not matched to a gene: 8. The CDR3 DNA sequence: TGTGCCAGCAGCGAATACGGGACAGGGGGAGAAAAACTGTTTTTT. Translated: CASSEYGTGGEKLFF.

This sequence joins TRBV10-3 and TRBJ2-3; the D gene is possibly TRBD2 (6 bases). The CDR3 contains 13 residues. Trimming stripped 10 bases from V and 0 bases from J, with 11 bases between. The germline V gene encodes CDR1 ENHRY and CDR2 SYGVKD. The CDR3 nucleotides read TGTGCCACCTCAAGCGGGAGCACAGATACGCAGTATTTT. It specifies CATSSGSTDTQYF.

This rearrangement joins TRBV19 to TRBJ1-3, with no clear D. V lost 3 bases, J lost 0 bases, and 6 bases lay in between. This CDR3 comprises 14 residues. CDR1 is LNHDA and CDR2 is SQIVND in the germline V gene (reference sequence). The CDR3: CASSISVSGNTIYF. In DNA, the CDR3 is TGTGCCAGTAGTATTTCAGTCTCTGGAAACACCATATATTTT.

The V call is TRBV10-3, the J call TRBJ2-7; 8 bases match TRBD1. Trimming took 6 bases from V and 6 from J; bases not matched to a gene: 10. The germline V gene encodes CDR1 ENHRY and CDR2 SYGVKD. This CDR3 has 14 residues. CDR3 loop: CAIRGQDNWSEQYF. The CDR3 nucleotides read TGTGCCATCAGGGGACAGGATAATTGGAGCGAGCAGTACTTC.

The chain's CDR3 is CASSQDRRSANTGELFF. CDR3 nucleotide sequence: TGCGCCAGCAGCCAAGATAGGAGGTCAGCCAACACCGGGGAGCTGTTTTTT. The rearrangement joins TRBV4-3 to TRBJ2-2; D may be TRBD2 (5 bases). In germline, CDR1 is LGHNA, CDR2 YSLEER. The CDR3 loop spans 17 amino acids. Trimming took off 0 bases at V and 2 bases at J, with 13 bases between the two ends.

The genes are TRBV28 and TRBJ2-5; 7 positions match TRBD2. The CDR3 is 14 amino acids. CDR1 is MDHEN, CDR2 SYDVKM, per germline. Trimming took 3 bases from V and 5 from J; bases not matched to a gene: 6. CDR3 residues: CASSLGGVRETQYF. For the CDR3, the DNA is TGTGCCAGCAGTTTGGGAGGGGTGAGGGAGACCCAGTACTTC.

This sequence joins TRBV14 and TRBJ2-1; 14 nucleotides line up with TRBD2. In germline, CDR1 is SGHDN, CDR2 FVKESK. The V segment lost 4 bases and the J segment 0 bases; nucleotides outside the gene matches: 8. CDR3 length: 19 residues. The CDR3 nucleotides are TGTGCCAGCAGCCCCGGGACTAGCGGGGGTCCCCGCTCCTACAATGAGCAGTTCTTC. Its translation is CASSPGTSGGPRSYNEQFF.

The chain carries TRBV7-3 and TRBJ2-1; 13 positions agree with TRBD2. Germline V gene data show CDR1 as SGHTA and CDR2 as FQGTGA. The trim removed 6 bases at V and 4 bases at J, leaving 6 bases unmatched. This CDR3 is built from 16 residues. The CDR3 loop is CASSQTSGGRYNEQFF. CDR3 DNA sequence: TGTGCCAGCAGTCAGACTAGCGGGGGGAGGTACAATGAGCAGTTCTTC.

The rearrangement links TRBV11-2 to TRBJ1-5, with 11 positions matching TRBD1. The CDR3 loop spans 15 amino acids. Looked up from germline, CDR1 is SGHAT and CDR2 is FQNNGV. The V segment lost 5 bases and the J segment 5 bases; nucleotides outside the gene matches: 5. The CDR3 is CASSRTGGTYQPQHF. Written as DNA, the CDR3 is TGTGCCAGCAGCCGGACAGGGGGCACCTATCAGCCCCAGCATTTT.

This clone was counted once. The rearrangement links TRBV28 to TRBJ2-7; D perhaps matches TRBD1 (6 bases). CDR1 is MDHEN and CDR2 is SYDVKM in the germline V gene. The CDR3 spans 14 residues. Trimming cost V 5 bases and J 6 bases, with 17 bases left between them. This CDR3 reads CASSGSYRDLEQYF. The CDR3 DNA follows: TGTGCCAGCAGTGGGTCTTACAGGGATCTCGAGCAGTACTTC. Full variable domain (missing parts from reference TRBV28 and TRBJ2-7): DVKVTQSSRYLVKRTGEKVFLECVQDMDHENMFWYRQDPGLGLRLIYFSYDVKMKEKGDIPEGYSVSREKKERFSLILESASTNQTSMYLCASSGSYRDLEQYFGPGTRLTVT.

This chain uses TRBV11-2 with TRBJ1-2, with 8 bases matching TRBD1. Germline CDR1 and CDR2: SGHAT and FQNNGV. V lost 5 bases, J lost 5 bases, and 10 bases stayed unmatched. The CDR3 totals 15 residues. CDR3 region: CASSPISGTGYGYTF. CDR3 bases: TGTGCCAGCAGCCCAATTTCCGGGACAGGTTATGGCTACACCTTC.

In nucleotides, the CDR3 is TGCGCCAGCAGCTTGGCGGGGGAGTCCTATGGCTACACCTTC. Amino acids: CASSLAGESYGYTF. The chain has TRBV5-1 and TRBJ1-2, with a weak D call TRBD1 (5 bases). This CDR3 contains 14 residues. The germline V and J ends were trimmed by 0 bases and 4 bases, with 10 bases remaining between them. The germline gives CDR1 SGHRS, CDR2 YFSETQ.

The chain couples TRBV18 to TRBJ1-5; possible D gene TRBD1, 5 bases. CDR1 KGHSH and CDR2 LQKENI come from the germline V gene. V lost 2 bases, J lost 4 bases, and 9 bases lay in between. The CDR3 runs 14 residues. As DNA, the CDR3 is TGTGCCAGCTCACCATCAGACAGAAATCAGCCCCAGCATTTT. Amino acid sequence: CASSPSDRNQPQHF.

The chain carries TRBV5-1 and TRBJ2-2; D might be TRBD1 (6 bases). The CDR3 totals 14 residues. Looked up from germline, CDR1 is SGHRS and CDR2 is YFSETQ. V gave up 4 bases and J gave up 8 bases, with 15 bases separating them. In DNA, the CDR3 is TGCGCCAGCAGCGATCTACAGGGAGCTGGGGAGCTGTTTTTT. It translates to CASSDLQGAGELFF.

The rearrangement links TRBV7-2 to TRBJ1-1, with D possibly being TRBD1 (6 bases). V lost 5 bases, J lost 9 bases, and 10 bases lay in between. Germline CDR1 is SGHTA and CDR2 is FQGNSA. The length of the CDR3 is 11 residues. The DNA for the CDR3 is TGTGCCAGCAGCAGGGGGGGCAAAGCTTTCTTT. This codes for CASSRGGKAFF. Variable domain in full (rest from reference TRBV7-2 and TRBJ1-1): GAGVSQSPSNKVTEKGKDVELRCDPISGHTALYWYRQSLGQGLEFLIYFQGNSAPDKSGLPSDRFSAERTGGSVSTLTIQRTQQEDSAVYLCASSRGGKAFFGQGTRLTVV.

The CDR3 region has the DNA TGTGCCAGTTTGTGGACAGGGGACTCTGGAAACACCATATATTTT. Amino acid sequence: CASLWTGDSGNTIYF. The chain uses TRBV19 and TRBJ1-3, with 9 bases that match TRBD1. Trimming took 8 bases from V and 0 from J; bases not matched to a gene: 5. The CDR3 sequence is 15 residues long. Germline V gives CDR1 LNHDA, CDR2 SQIVND (reference sequence).

The CDR3 coding sequence is TGTGCCAGCAGTTTGATTTCGGGATCCCCAGGACGTGGCTACACCTTC. As protein: CASSLISGSPGRGYTF. The chain has TRBV27 and TRBJ1-2; no clear D gene. Trimming pared 3 bases from V and 7 bases from J, leaving 21 bases between. Per germline, CDR1 MNHEY and CDR2 SMNVEV (reference sequence). CDR3 length equals 16 residues.

The chain recombines TRBV6-1 with TRBJ2-7, with D tentatively TRBD2 (5 bases). The CDR3 runs 16 residues. The V end lost 4 bases, the J end lost 5 bases, and 21 bases lay between the germline ends. Germline V gene sequence: CDR1 MNHNS, CDR2 SASEGT. The CDR3 nucleotides read TGTGCCAGCAGTGTTATCGGGCCGCCGACGGGGAACGAGCAGTACTTC. Translated: CASSVIGPPTGNEQYF.

The chain combines TRBV28 with TRBJ1-1, with unresolved D. The V gene lost 4 bases and the J gene lost 0 bases, with 6 bases spanning the gap. This CDR3 spans 13 amino acids. The germline gives CDR1 MDHEN, CDR2 SYDVKM. The CDR3 DNA follows: TGTGCCAGCAGTTCGACATTGAACACTGAAGCTTTCTTT. Protein sequence: CASSSTLNTEAFF.

The chain uses TRBV5-4 and TRBJ1-6; TRBD1 might be the D (5 bases). The CDR3 length is 14 residues. Germline CDR1 and CDR2: SGHNT and YYREEE (reference sequence). V gave up 0 bases and J gave up 7 bases, with 8 bases separating them. The CDR3 bases are TGTGCCAGCAGCTTGGTGGGGGGAAATTCACCCCTCCACTTT. Translation gives CASSLVGGNSPLHF.

This rearrangement joins TRBV29-1 to TRBJ2-5; 7 bases align to TRBD2. Germline loops: CDR1 SQVTM, CDR2 ANQGSEA. With V trimmed by 8 bases and J by 5 bases, 14 bases remained unmatched. CDR3 size: 14 residues. CDR3 bases: TGCAGCCTGTCGAGGGCGGGAGCGGGTGAGACCCAGTACTTC. As protein: CSLSRAGAGETQYF.

V gene TRBV15 combines with J gene TRBJ2-7; D is undetermined. The germline V gene has CDR1 LNHNV and CDR2 YYDKDF (reference sequence). The CDR3 spans 15 residues. Trimming pared 1 base from V and 4 bases from J, leaving 14 bases between. In DNA form, the CDR3 reads TGTGCCACCAGCAGAGCCTCTTCAGTAAGTTACGAGCAGTACTTC. It specifies CATSRASSVSYEQYF.